These 3 T cell receptor beta chains were sequenced from one sample in a study of control samples from healthy donors and cancer patients. Assay: immunoSEQ multiplex PCR; the TCRdb copy retains only in-frame clones and omits some. The sample comprises fewer than 20,000 clones, just over 85% of which are singletons, and under 14% rests with the top ten. Sequenced input: PBMCs. These receptor sequences come from a woman in her 70s with colorectal cancer.

The chain carries TRBV7-8 and TRBJ2-3; D remains unclear. The ends were cut back, 1 base at V and 5 bases at J, with 7 bases in the middle. The CDR3 is 13 amino acids. Germline CDR1 and CDR2: SGHVS and FQNEAQ. CDR3 nucleotide sequence: TGTGCCAGCAGCTTAGACTTGCGAGATACGCAGTATTTT. This codes for CASSLDLRDTQYF.

In its sample, this clone was seen once. CDR3 protein: CASSYARTDTQYF. DNA for the CDR3: TGTGCCAGCAGTTACGCCCGCACAGATACGCAGTATTTT. V gene TRBV6-2 or TRBV6-3 combines with J gene TRBJ2-3; D is ambiguous. CDR1 and CDR2 from the germline V gene are MNHEY and SVGEGT. The CDR3 extends over 13 amino acids. V dropped 2 bases and J dropped 1 base, with 4 bases sitting between them.

This clone was seen just once. This chain uses TRBV18 with TRBJ1-3; no firm D call. Germline lookup yields CDR1 KGHSH and CDR2 LQKENI. Deletions cut 6 bases from V and 6 bases from J, with 15 bases between. The CDR3 extends over 14 amino acids. The DNA for the CDR3 is TGTGCCAGCTCCCCTATGATCGAGCCAAACACCATATATTTT. This translates into CASSPMIEPNTIYF.